These 28 T cell receptor beta chains were sequenced from one sample in a study of cytomegalovirus exposure and HLA in healthy donors. The study ran its PCR with 60 Vbeta and 13 Jbeta primers. Only in-frame clones appear in the TCRdb table, and some are missing; sequencing was by immunoSEQ multiplex PCR. The sample records 90,000 to 120,000 clones, around 62% being singletons. Sample: PBMCs. All receptors derive from a man aged 25-40 years in good health and CMV-seropositive.

The genes are TRBV5-1 and TRBJ2-1, with TRBD2 matching over 11 bases. The V segment lost 4 bases and the J segment 7 bases; nucleotides outside the gene matches: 7. The V gene's germline CDR1 is SGHRS and CDR2 YFSETQ. The CDR3 loop spans 15 amino acids. CDR3: CASSLSGGALNEQFF. The CDR3 nucleotides are TGCGCCAGCAGCCTTAGCGGGGGGGCCTTAAATGAGCAGTTCTTC.

The chain joins TRBV27 to TRBJ2-7; 9 bases fit TRBD1. The CDR3 is 14 residues long. The germline V gene has CDR1 MNHEY and CDR2 SMNVEV (reference sequence). V dropped 4 bases and J dropped 2; count of bases not matched to a gene: 3. The CDR3 is CASSSDRGTYEQYF. In DNA, the CDR3 is TGTGCCAGCAGTTCGGACAGGGGAACCTACGAGCAGTACTTC.

The chain uses TRBV5-1 and TRBJ2-1, with 12 bases matching TRBD2. V was clipped by 4 bases and J by 4 bases; unmatched bases: 6. There are 16 residues in the CDR3. Germline V gives CDR1 SGHRS, CDR2 YFSETQ. The CDR3 region has the DNA TGCGCCAGCAGCACACTAGCGGGGGGTAAATACAATGAGCAGTTCTTC. It specifies CASSTLAGGKYNEQFF.

This chain joins TRBV4-2 and TRBJ2-6; TRBD1 might be the D (5 bases). The CDR3 loop spans 18 amino acids. Germline CDR1 is LGHNA and CDR2 is YNFKEQ. V gave up 1 base and J gave up 0 bases, with 13 bases separating them. CDR3 sequence (DNA): TGTGCCAGCAGCCAAGCTAGTACAGGCCGCTCTGGGGCCAACGTCCTGACTTTC. It codes for CASSQASTGRSGANVLTF.

The rearrangement links TRBV10-3 to TRBJ1-3; a possible D gene is TRBD1 (6 bases). CDR3 length equals 16 residues. The V gene's germline CDR1 is ENHRY and CDR2 SYGVKD. V was shortened by 3 bases and J by 0 bases, with 12 bases between the two germline ends. CDR3 loop: CAISDSGVASGNTIYF. Written as DNA, the CDR3 is TGTGCCATCAGTGACTCAGGGGTAGCCTCTGGAAACACCATATATTTT.

This clone came up a few times. The V gene is TRBV6-1, the J gene TRBJ2-7; TRBD1 might be the D (5 bases). Per the germline V gene, CDR1 is MNHNS and CDR2 is SASEGT. V was cut by 2 bases and J by 4 bases, with 6 bases left in between. The CDR3 loop spans 12 amino acids. CDR3: CASSEKGYEQYF. The DNA of the CDR3 is TGTGCCAGCAGTGAAAAGGGGTACGAGCAGTACTTC.

The rearrangement uses TRBV7-8 and TRBJ2-2; 14 positions match TRBD2. The V and J ends lost 3 bases and 2 bases, in that order; junction bases with no gene match: 5. The CDR3 has 18 amino acids. Germline V gives CDR1 SGHVS, CDR2 FQNEAQ. The CDR3 nucleotides are TGTGCCAGCAGCTTTCCGACTAGCGGGGGGGTAAACACCGGGGAGCTGTTTTTT. Amino acids: CASSFPTSGGVNTGELFF.

V and J are TRBV7-2 and TRBJ2-7; D is ambiguous. CDR3 length: 13 amino acids. V was pared by 2 bases and J by 6 bases, with 11 bases between. Germline V CDR1 and CDR2: SGHTA, FQGNSA. The CDR3 sequence is CASSLNPPGEQYF. The CDR3 DNA is TGTGCCAGCAGCTTAAACCCACCAGGCGAGCAGTACTTC.

This clone has only a few counts. DNA of the CDR3: TGTGCCAGCTCACCCCCGGGCCGCGGGCGGGAGCAGTACTTC. It translates to CASSPPGRGREQYF. The chain uses TRBV18 and TRBJ2-7; the D gene is possibly TRBD2 (5 bases). The CDR3 spans 14 residues. The V end lost 3 bases, the J end lost 7 bases, and 16 bases lay between the germline ends. Germline V gene data show CDR1 as KGHSH and CDR2 as LQKENI.

The J gene is TRBJ1-1, the V gene TRBV30; no reliable D call. Trimming took 0 bases from V and 4 from J, leaving 9 bases between them. The CDR3 is made up of 13 amino acids. Germline lookup yields CDR1 GTSNPN and CDR2 SVGIG (reference sequence). Here the CDR3 DNA reads TGTGCCTGGAGTGTTGGAGGGAGCACTGAAGCTTTCTTT. Amino acids: CAWSVGGSTEAFF.

This sequence joins TRBV15 and TRBJ1-2; D is undetermined. The V gene lost 8 bases and the J gene lost 0 bases, with 10 bases spanning the gap. CDR1 LNHNV and CDR2 YYDKDF come from the germline V gene (reference sequence). This CDR3 is 13 amino acids long. CDR3: CATEAATNYGYTF. The CDR3 nucleotides read TGTGCCACCGAGGCTGCTACTAACTATGGCTACACCTTC.

The chain carries TRBV19 and TRBJ2-1, with TRBD2 as a possible D gene (6 bases). Germline values: CDR1 LNHDA, CDR2 SQIVND (reference sequence). The CDR3 length is 17 residues. Trimming stripped 6 bases from V and 1 base from J, with 19 bases between. The CDR3 here is CASSTRMGGLSYNEQFF. CDR3 sequence (DNA): TGTGCCAGTAGCACCCGGATGGGCGGACTATCCTACAATGAGCAGTTCTTC.

This clone has more than one count but fewer than ten. This chain connects TRBV2 to TRBJ2-1; 7 bases fit TRBD2. Looked up from germline, CDR1 is SNHLY and CDR2 is FYNNEI. The CDR3 extends over 11 amino acids. Here the CDR3 reads CAGGEYNEQFF. The CDR3 nucleotides are TGTGCTGGGGGGGAATACAATGAGCAGTTCTTC.

This clone was counted only a few times. The chain joins TRBV30 to TRBJ2-6; D is unclear. The CDR3 consists of 11 residues. Between the trimmed V and J ends, which lost 5 bases and 12 bases, there was a span of 11 bases. Germline CDR1 GTSNPN, CDR2 SVGIG (reference sequence). CDR3 residues: CAWSGLSVLTF. The CDR3 DNA reads TGTGCCTGGTCAGGTCTTAGCGTCCTGACTTTC.

The J gene is TRBJ2-7, the V gene TRBV6-5; D remains ambiguous. V shed 2 bases and J shed 0 bases, with 8 bases lying between them. Germline V CDR1 and CDR2: MNHEY, SVGAGI. The CDR3 has 14 amino acids. CDR3 sequence: CASSYRLYSYEQYF. The CDR3 DNA follows: TGTGCCAGCAGTTACCGACTCTACTCCTACGAGCAGTACTTC.

This rearrangement joins TRBV6-1 to TRBJ2-7, with 7 bases identical to TRBD1. Trimming removed 8 bases from V and 0 bases from J; junction bases left unmatched: 4. The CDR3 totals 13 residues. The germline V gene has CDR1 MNHNS and CDR2 SASEGT. CDR3 DNA: TGTGCCAGCCGAGGACAGGCCTCCTACGAGCAGTACTTC. Translated, it gives CASRGQASYEQYF.

This clone is a singleton in its sample. This CDR3 reads CATSTPRTGRQETQYF. The DNA for the CDR3 is TGTGCCACCAGCACTCCGCGGACAGGGCGACAAGAGACCCAGTACTTC. The genes are TRBV15 and TRBJ2-5; 8 positions agree with TRBD1. Germline assignment: CDR1 LNHNV and CDR2 YYDKDF (reference sequence). V trimming: 4 bases; J trimming: 2 bases; junction bases outside the gene matches: 9. The CDR3 consists of 16 residues.

The chain links TRBV7-8 to TRBJ1-5; D is unresolved. Per the germline V gene, CDR1 is SGHVS and CDR2 is FQNEAQ. The V and J ends lost 5 bases and 5 bases respectively, with 16 bases between them. This CDR3 spans 15 amino acids. The CDR3 DNA sequence: TGTGCCAGCAGCGACCTGGTGAGGGCGGATCAGCCCCAGCATTTT. Protein sequence: CASSDLVRADQPQHF. Supplemented by reference TRBV7-8 and TRBJ1-5, the full variable domain reads GAGVSQSPRYKVAKRGQDVALRCDPISGHVSLFWYQQALGQGPEFLTYFQNEAQLDKSGLPSDRFFAERPEGSVSTLKIQRTQQEDSAVYLCASSDLVRADQPQHFGDGTRLSIL.

V and J are TRBV7-6 and TRBJ2-3; 9 nucleotides match TRBD2. In germline, CDR1 is SGHVS, CDR2 FNYEAQ. Trimming at V came to 6 bases and at J to 5 bases, leaving 12 bases not matched to a gene. The CDR3 is made up of 16 amino acids. The chain's CDR3 is CASSFAGGGALDTQYF. Written as DNA, the CDR3 is TGTGCCAGCAGTTTTGCTGGCGGGGGGGCGTTAGATACGCAGTATTTT.

The V call is TRBV19, the J call TRBJ1-1, with TRBD1 identical over 8 bases. With V trimmed by 5 bases and J by 2 bases, 7 bases remained unmatched. The CDR3 covers 15 residues. Germline V gives CDR1 LNHDA, CDR2 SQIVND (reference sequence). The CDR3 DNA is TGTGCCAGTAGTCGACAGGGGAAGGGAAACACTGAAGCTTTCTTT. Translating it yields CASSRQGKGNTEAFF.

V is TRBV6-5 and J is TRBJ1-1; unclear D gene. CDR3 length: 13 amino acids. With 3 bases removed from V and 5 bases from J, the gap between germline ends came to 10 bases. Germline V CDR1 and CDR2: MNHEY, SVGAGI. CDR3 in DNA: TGTGCCAGCAGTTATCTCCGGGGAACTGAAGCTTTCTTT. Residues: CASSYLRGTEAFF.

The rearrangement joins TRBV5-5 to TRBJ1-6; no clear D. The ends were cut back, 0 bases at V and 10 bases at J, with 11 bases in the middle. The CDR3 sequence is 14 residues long. Germline V gene sequence: CDR1 SGHKS, CDR2 YYEKEE (reference sequence). CDR3 residues: CASSLGGPRSPLHF. The CDR3 coding sequence is TGTGCCAGCAGCTTGGGAGGTCCCCGGTCACCCCTCCACTTT. Complete variable domain (other parts from reference TRBV5-5 and TRBJ1-6): DAGVTQSPTHLIKTRGQQVTLRCSPISGHKSVSWYQQVLGQGPQFIFQYYEKEERGRGNFPDRFSARQFPNYSSELNVNALLLGDSALYLCASSLGGPRSPLHFGNGTRLTVT.

The V and J genes are TRBV5-6 and TRBJ2-5, with a tentative D call TRBD1 (6 bases). The germline CDR1 and CDR2 sequences are SGHDT and YYEEEE. V gave up 3 bases and J gave up 5 bases, with 17 bases separating them. This CDR3 has 15 residues. CDR3 in DNA: TGTGCCAGCAGCTGGTACTCCGAGGGGGTCGAGACCCAGTACTTC. Translating it yields CASSWYSEGVETQYF.

The rearrangement uses TRBV4-2 and TRBJ2-2, with 7 positions matching TRBD1. V was pared by 0 bases and J by 7 bases, with 8 bases of the junction left unmatched. Germline loops: CDR1 LGHNA, CDR2 YNFKEQ. The CDR3 extends over 16 amino acids. CDR3 protein: CASSQEPTGQGGELFF. The CDR3 coding sequence is TGTGCCAGCAGCCAAGAGCCGACAGGGCAGGGCGGGGAGCTGTTTTTT.

On this clone itself: The limits of the CDR3 on the DNA are not certain, so only TCRdb's listed CDR3 is given. V usage is TRBV7-9 and J usage is TRBJ2-3; the DNA was not used to check the table's D call, TRBD2. CDR1 and CDR2 from the germline V gene are SEHNR and FQNEAQ (reference sequence). The CDR3 has 12 residues if both end residues are counted. CDR3 protein: CASSFAGGIAYF.

The V gene is TRBV7-6, the J gene TRBJ1-1; maybe TRBD1 (6 bases). Trimming pared 5 bases from V and 1 base from J, leaving 17 bases between. CDR3 length: 16 amino acids. Germline lookup yields CDR1 SGHVS and CDR2 FNYEAQ. CDR3 DNA sequence: TGTGCCAGCAGCCCCGGCAGGGGTTTCTGGAACACTGAAGCTTTCTTT. This sequence encodes CASSPGRGFWNTEAFF.

The chain employs TRBV10-3 and TRBJ2-7; possible D gene TRBD2, 5 bases. Germline CDR1 ENHRY, CDR2 SYGVKD. CDR3 length: 12 residues. V lost 6 bases, J lost 6 bases, and 12 bases lay in between. The CDR3 is CAISADYREQYF. The CDR3 coding sequence is TGTGCCATCAGCGCCGACTACCGCGAGCAGTACTTC.

The genes are TRBV7-3 and TRBJ2-3; 8 positions agree with TRBD2. Germline CDR1 and CDR2: SGHTA and FQGTGA. V dropped 5 bases and J dropped 4; count of bases not matched to a gene: 5. The CDR3 runs 14 residues. CDR3 residues: CASSHGGASDTQYF. The CDR3 region has the DNA TGTGCCAGCAGCCACGGGGGGGCCTCAGATACGCAGTATTTT.